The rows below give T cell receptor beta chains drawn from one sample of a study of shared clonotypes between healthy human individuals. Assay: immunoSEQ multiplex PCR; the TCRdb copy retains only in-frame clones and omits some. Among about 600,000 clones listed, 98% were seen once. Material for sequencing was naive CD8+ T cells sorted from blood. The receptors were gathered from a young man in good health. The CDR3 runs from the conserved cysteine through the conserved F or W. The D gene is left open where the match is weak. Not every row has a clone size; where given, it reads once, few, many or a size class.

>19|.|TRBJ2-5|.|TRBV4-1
CASSQDQQGTVAGQETQYF
TGCGCCAGCAGCCAAGATCAGCAGGGGACCGTTGCGGGTCAAGAGACCCAGTACTTC
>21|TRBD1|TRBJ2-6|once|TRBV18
CASSPPRDRAPSRSGANVLTF
TGTGCCAGCTCACCACCGAGGGACAGGGCTCCCTCCCGCTCTGGGGCCAACGTCCTGACTTTC
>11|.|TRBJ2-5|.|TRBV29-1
CSVEQWETQYF
TGCAGCGTTGAACAGTGGGAGACCCAGTACTTC
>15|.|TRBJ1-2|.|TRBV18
CASSPPSVGPYGYTF
TGTGCCAGCTCACCACCGTCGGTCGGGCCTTATGGCTACACCTTC
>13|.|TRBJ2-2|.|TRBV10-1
CASSESFRGELFF
TGCGCCAGCAGTGAGTCATTTCGCGGGGAGCTGTTTTTT
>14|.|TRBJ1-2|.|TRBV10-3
CAIADGSKNYGYTF
TGTGCCATTGCCGACGGATCCAAAAACTATGGCTACACCTTC
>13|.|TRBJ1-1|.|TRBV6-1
CATVGPNFLAAFF
TGTGCCACCGTGGGACCGAATTTCCTCGCTGCTTTCTTT
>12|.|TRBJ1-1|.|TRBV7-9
CVAHGMNTEAFF
TGTGTCGCGCATGGCATGAACACTGAAGCTTTCTTT
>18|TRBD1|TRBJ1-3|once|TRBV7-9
CASSSITGGEGSGNTIYF
TGTGCCAGCAGCTCCATCACAGGGGGCGAGGGTTCTGGAAACACCATATATTTT
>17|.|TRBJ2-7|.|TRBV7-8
CASSLDRHLISSYEQYF
TGTGCCAGCAGCTTAGACCGGCACTTGATCAGCTCCTACGAGCAGTACTTC
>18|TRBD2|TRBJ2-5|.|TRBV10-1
CASSARTSGRSAQETQYF
TGCGCCAGCAGCGCCAGGACTAGCGGGAGGTCCGCCCAAGAGACCCAGTACTTC
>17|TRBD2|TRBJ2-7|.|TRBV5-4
CASSLEPGTSGLYEQYF
TGTGCCAGCAGCTTGGAGCCGGGGACTAGCGGGCTCTACGAGCAGTACTTC
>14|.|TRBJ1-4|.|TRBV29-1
CSVEDRVKVGQLFF
TGCAGCGTTGAAGATCGGGTAAAGGTCGGGCAACTGTTTTTT
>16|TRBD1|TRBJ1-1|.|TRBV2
CASRGQGAVGDTEAFF
TGTGCCAGCAGGGGACAGGGGGCGGTTGGGGACACTGAAGCTTTCTTT
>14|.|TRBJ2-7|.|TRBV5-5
CASSLDGQYYEQYF
TGTGCCAGCAGCTTGGATGGACAGTACTACGAGCAGTACTTC
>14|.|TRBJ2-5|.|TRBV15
CATSRDLGEETQYF
TGTGCCACCAGCAGAGATCTGGGAGAGGAGACCCAGTACTTC
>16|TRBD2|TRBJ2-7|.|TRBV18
CASSPPNFAGGGEQYF
TGTGCCAGCTCACCACCCAATTTTGCGGGAGGTGGCGAGCAGTACTTC
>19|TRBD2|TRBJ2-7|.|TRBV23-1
CASSPAWALAGEILYEQYF
TGCGCCAGCAGTCCTGCGTGGGCGCTAGCGGGAGAGATCCTCTACGAGCAGTACTTC
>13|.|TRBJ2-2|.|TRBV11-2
CASSPPDTGELFF
TGTGCCAGCAGCCCCCCGGACACCGGGGAGCTGTTTTTT
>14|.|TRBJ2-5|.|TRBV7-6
CASSSLDPPETQYF
TGTGCCAGCAGCTCCTTGGACCCGCCGGAGACCCAGTACTTC
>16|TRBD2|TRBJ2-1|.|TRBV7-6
CASSPGTSHNGNEQFF
TGTGCCAGCAGCCCCGGGACTAGCCATAACGGGAATGAGCAGTTCTTC
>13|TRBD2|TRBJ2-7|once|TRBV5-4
CASSFGRSYEQYF
TGTGCCAGCAGCTTCGGGAGGTCCTACGAGCAGTACTTC
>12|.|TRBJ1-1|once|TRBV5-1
CASSAPNTEAFF
TGCGCCAGCAGCGCACCGAACACTGAAGCTTTCTTT